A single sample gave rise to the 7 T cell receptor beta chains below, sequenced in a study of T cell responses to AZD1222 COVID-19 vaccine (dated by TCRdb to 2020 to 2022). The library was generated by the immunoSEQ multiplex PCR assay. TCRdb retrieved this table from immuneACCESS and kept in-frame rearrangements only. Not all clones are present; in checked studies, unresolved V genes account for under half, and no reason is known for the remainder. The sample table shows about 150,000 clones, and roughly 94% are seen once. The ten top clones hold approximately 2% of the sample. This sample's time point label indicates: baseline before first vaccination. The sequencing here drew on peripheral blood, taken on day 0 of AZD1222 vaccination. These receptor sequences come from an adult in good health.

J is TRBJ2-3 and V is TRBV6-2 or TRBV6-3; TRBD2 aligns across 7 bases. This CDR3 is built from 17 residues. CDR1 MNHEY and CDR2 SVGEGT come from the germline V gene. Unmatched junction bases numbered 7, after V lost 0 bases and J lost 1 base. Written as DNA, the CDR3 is TGTGCCAGCAGTTACTCTGGGGGGGTCTTCCGCACAGATACGCAGTATTTT. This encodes CASSYSGGVFRTDTQYF.

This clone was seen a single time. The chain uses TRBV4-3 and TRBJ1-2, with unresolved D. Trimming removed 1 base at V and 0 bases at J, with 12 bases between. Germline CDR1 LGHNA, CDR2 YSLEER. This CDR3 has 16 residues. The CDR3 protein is CASSQGYSLTNYGYTF. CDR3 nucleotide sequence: TGCGCCAGCAGCCAAGGATACTCCCTCACTAACTATGGCTACACCTTC.

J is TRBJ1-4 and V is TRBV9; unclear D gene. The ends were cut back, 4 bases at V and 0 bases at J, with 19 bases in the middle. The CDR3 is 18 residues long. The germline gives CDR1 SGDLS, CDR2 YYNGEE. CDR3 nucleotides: TGTGCCAGCAGCCCTTACCGGGAGGGCAGCCCAACTAATGAAAAACTGTTTTTT. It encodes CASSPYREGSPTNEKLFF.

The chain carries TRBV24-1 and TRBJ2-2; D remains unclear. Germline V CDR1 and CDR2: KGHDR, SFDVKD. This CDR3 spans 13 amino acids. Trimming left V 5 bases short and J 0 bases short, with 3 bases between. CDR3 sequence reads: CATSATNTGELFF. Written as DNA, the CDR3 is TGTGCCACCAGTGCAACGAACACCGGGGAGCTGTTTTTT.

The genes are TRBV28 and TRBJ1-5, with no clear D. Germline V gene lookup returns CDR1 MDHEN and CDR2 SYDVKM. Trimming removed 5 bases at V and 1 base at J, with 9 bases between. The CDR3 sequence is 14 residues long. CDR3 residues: CASSEFGSNQPQHF. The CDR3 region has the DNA TGTGCCAGCAGTGAGTTTGGGAGCAATCAGCCCCAGCATTTT. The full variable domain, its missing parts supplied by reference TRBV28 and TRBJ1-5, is DVKVTQSSRYLVKRTGEKVFLECVQDMDHENMFWYRQDPGLGLRLIYFSYDVKMKEKGDIPEGYSVSREKKERFSLILESASTNQTSMYLCASSEFGSNQPQHFGDGTRLSIL.

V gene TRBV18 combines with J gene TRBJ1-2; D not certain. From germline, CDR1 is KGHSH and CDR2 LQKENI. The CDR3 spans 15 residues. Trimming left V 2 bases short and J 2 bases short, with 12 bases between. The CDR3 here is CASSPAGQANYGYTF. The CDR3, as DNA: TGTGCCAGCTCACCAGCCGGGCAGGCGAACTATGGCTACACCTTC.

The CDR3 sequence: CASSIPRGASNSPLHF. The CDR3 DNA reads TGTGCCAGCAGTATCCCCAGGGGCGCAAGTAATTCACCCCTCCACTTT. The rearrangement uses TRBV27 and TRBJ1-6, with D perhaps TRBD1 (6 bases). Germline V gene data show CDR1 as MNHEY and CDR2 as SMNVEV (reference sequence). The CDR3 covers 16 residues. The V end was cut by 5 bases, the J end by 6 bases, with 17 bases between.